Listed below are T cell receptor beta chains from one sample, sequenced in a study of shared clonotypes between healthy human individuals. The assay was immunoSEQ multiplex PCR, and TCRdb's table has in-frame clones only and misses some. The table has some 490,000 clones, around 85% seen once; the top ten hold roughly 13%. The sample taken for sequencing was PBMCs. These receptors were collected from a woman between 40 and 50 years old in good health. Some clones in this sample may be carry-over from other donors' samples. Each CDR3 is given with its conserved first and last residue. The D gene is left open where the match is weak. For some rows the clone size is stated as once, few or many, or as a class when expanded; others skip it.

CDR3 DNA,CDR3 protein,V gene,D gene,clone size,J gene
TGTGCCAGCACCGAACAAAGGTTCGACACCGGGGAGCTGTTTTTT,CASTEQRFDTGELFF,TRBV2,.,.,TRBJ2-2
TGTGCCAGCAGCGGGGGACAGGGGGCTTCCTACGAGCAGTACTTC,CASSGGQGASYEQYF,TRBV5-4,TRBD1,many,TRBJ2-7
TGTGCCAGCAGCTTGGATTCTGGAAACACCATATATTTT,CASSLDSGNTIYF,TRBV7-9,.,.,TRBJ1-3
TGCGCCAGCAGGGGACCTGGGGTCCTGGGGGGGGCCAACGTCCTGACTTTC,CASRGPGVLGGANVLTF,TRBV10-1,.,few,TRBJ2-6
TGTGCCTGGAGAGGCCTAGCCATTACCGGGGAGCTGTTTTTT,CAWRGLAITGELFF,TRBV30,.,.,TRBJ2-2
TGCAGCGTTGTTCGGGGGGCGCACATTCAGTACTTC,CSVVRGAHIQYF,TRBV29-1,.,few,TRBJ2-4
TGTGCCTGGAGTGTGGGAGCGGATAGCACAGATACGCAGTATTTT,CAWSVGADSTDTQYF,TRBV30,.,.,TRBJ2-3
TGTGCCAGCAGTTTATCGGCCGGGTGGGGCTACGAGCAGTACTTC,CASSLSAGWGYEQYF,TRBV27,.,few,TRBJ2-7
TGTGCCAGCTCACCGGACAGGGGGCAAGTTAAAGCTTTCTTT,CASSPDRGQVKAFF,TRBV18,TRBD1,once,TRBJ1-1
.,CASSSGQAPRNEQFF,TRBV19,.,.,TRBJ2-1
TGCAGCGTTGAAGATCATGAGGCCCTCTCTGGAAACACCATATATTTT,CSVEDHEALSGNTIYF,TRBV29-1,.,.,TRBJ1-3
TGTGCCAGCAGTTCTCCCGGGTCAGAGTCTGGAAACACCATATATTTT,CASSSPGSESGNTIYF,TRBV28,.,.,TRBJ1-3
TGTGCCAGCAGCCCGCGGGACCATCCCAGAGGCTATGGCTACACCTTC,CASSPRDHPRGYGYTF,TRBV9,.,.,TRBJ1-2
TGTGCCAGCAGGGGGCCGACTAGCGATGACTACGAGCAGTACTTC,CASRGPTSDDYEQYF,TRBV11-1,TRBD2,.,TRBJ2-7
TGTGCCAGCAGCTTGGCAGGTGGACTAGCGGGAGGGAGGGAGCAGTACTTC,CASSLAGGLAGGREQYF,TRBV5-4,TRBD2,.,TRBJ2-7
TGCACCAGCAGCCAAGACGAGTTTTTGTGGAACATTCAGTACTTC,CTSSQDEFLWNIQYF,TRBV1,.,many,TRBJ2-4
TGTGCCAGCAGTGAAGTCGGGCGGGACGAGCAGTTCTTC,CASSEVGRDEQFF,TRBV2,.,.,TRBJ2-1
TGTGCCAGCAGTTTAACCCCGACAGTCAAGACCCAGTACTTC,CASSLTPTVKTQYF,TRBV27,.,.,TRBJ2-5
TGCGCCAGCAGCCCGGGACAGGGGACCTACAATGAGCAGTTCTTC,CASSPGQGTYNEQFF,TRBV5-1,TRBD1,many,TRBJ2-1
TGTGCCAGCAGCTTAGAGATCGGACAGGGCTCCTACGAGCAGTACTTC,CASSLEIGQGSYEQYF,TRBV7-2,TRBD1,many,TRBJ2-7
TGTGCCAGCAGTTTAATCGGGGGTTACGAGCAGTACTTC,CASSLIGGYEQYF,TRBV28,.,.,TRBJ2-7
TGTGCCAGCAGTTTGCATGGGGACAGCCAGGTAGGGCAGTTCTTC,CASSLHGDSQVGQFF,TRBV28,TRBD1,.,TRBJ2-1
TGTGCCACAAGACAGGGGAATTACAATGAGCAGTTCTTC,CATRQGNYNEQFF,TRBV2,TRBD1,.,TRBJ2-1
TGTGCCAGCAGCACAGAGATGAACACTGAAGCTTTCTTT,CASSTEMNTEAFF,TRBV5-4,.,.,TRBJ1-1
TGTGCCAGCAGTCTCGGGAGGCATGGCAATGAGCAGTTCTTC,CASSLGRHGNEQFF,TRBV28,TRBD2,.,TRBJ2-1
TGTGCCAGCAGTTGGGACGGCTATGGCTACACCTTC,CASSWDGYGYTF,TRBV5-4,.,many,TRBJ1-2
TGCAGCGGTACAGAGGTGGCTAGCACAGATACGCAGTATTTT,CSGTEVASTDTQYF,TRBV29-1,.,.,TRBJ2-3
TGTGCCAGCAGCGCGCGGACTAGCGCTGAAGTCGAGCAGTACTTC,CASSARTSAEVEQYF,TRBV5-4,TRBD2,once,TRBJ2-7
TGTGCCAGCAGTGATCTAAATGAGCAGTTCTTC,CASSDLNEQFF,TRBV2,.,.,TRBJ2-1
TGTGCCAGCAGTGGCCGGGACAAATCCTACGAGCAGTACTTC,CASSGRDKSYEQYF,TRBV6-1,.,.,TRBJ2-7
TGTGCCAGCGGGGCACAGGTCAGTCTCGGGACCCAGTACTTC,CASGAQVSLGTQYF,TRBV2,.,.,TRBJ2-5
TGTGCCAGCAGCTCCCTCGGGGGCGGTGAAGCTTTCTTT,CASSSLGGGEAFF,TRBV7-2,.,many,TRBJ1-1
TGCAGCGTTGATTTGGGGATCTCTGGAAACACCATATATTTT,CSVDLGISGNTIYF,TRBV29-1,.,.,TRBJ1-3
TGTGCCAGCAGAGCTCCGGGACAGGGGGCCGCCGATGGCTACACCTTC,CASRAPGQGAADGYTF,TRBV28,TRBD1,.,TRBJ1-2
TGCAGTGCCAGACATGGAACTGAAGCTTTCTTT,CSARHGTEAFF,TRBV20-1,.,.,TRBJ1-1
TGTGCAAGTCGCTTAGGTCTTGGCGGGAGCGATACCTACGAGCAGTACTTC,CASRLGLGGSDTYEQYF,TRBV12-2,.,.,TRBJ2-7
TGTGCCAGCACCCAAACAGGGTCTTTCGGCTACACCTTC,CASTQTGSFGYTF,TRBV5-4,.,.,TRBJ1-2
TGTGCCAGCAGTCTAACATTGAACACTGAAGCTTTCTTT,CASSLTLNTEAFF,TRBV28,.,once,TRBJ1-1
TGCGCCAGCAGCCGGGGACGGGCGAACACCGGGGAGCTGTTTTTT,CASSRGRANTGELFF,TRBV5-1,.,.,TRBJ2-2